A single sample is the source of the 24 T cell receptor beta chains below, sequenced in a study of post-analysis software for immune sequencing data. Each TCR beta cDNA library carried unique molecular identifiers. MiXCR, applied by TCRdb to the PCR reads, yields one record per CDR3 protein. This sample has roughly 180,000 distinct CDR3 sequences, with roughly 31% found just once. These receptors have no identified antigens. Study-wide findings and caveats: Five TRBV segments were more frequent in patients than controls; TRBV5-6, TRBV5-1 and TRBV20-1 belonged to this group.

Sequencing input: blood. The receptors were gathered from a girl between 10 and 17 years old with multiple sclerosis.

This clonotype showed up just once. Given a much more abundant clone one base away, this may be a read error. V gene TRBV20-1 combines with J gene TRBJ2-5; D call uncertain. Germline V gene data show CDR1 as DFQATT and CDR2 as SNEGSKA (reference sequence). The V end lost 3 bases, the J end lost 11 bases, and 13 bases lay between the germline ends. The CDR3 is 11 residues long. The CDR3 protein is CSASLATEQYF. CDR3 DNA sequence: TGCAGTGCTAGTTTAGCAACTGAGCAGTACTTC.

This clonotype has at least ten counts. The genes are TRBV6-1 and TRBJ2-7, with a tentative D call TRBD1 (6 bases). CDR3 size: 13 residues. The V end lost 2 bases, the J end lost 2 bases, and 7 bases lay between the germline ends. Germline V gene lookup returns CDR1 MNHNS and CDR2 SASEGT. Here the CDR3 DNA reads TGTGCCAGCAGTGAACAGGGGACCTACGAGCAGTACTTC. This translates into CASSEQGTYEQYF.

This clonotype has a handful of counts. V usage is TRBV12-3 or TRBV12-4 and J usage is TRBJ1-5, with TRBD1 matching 7 bases. CDR3 size: 14 residues. Trimming cost V 3 bases and J 7 bases; bases outside gene matches: 6. The DNA for the CDR3 is TGTGCCAGCAGTTTCTCAGGGGGGGGGCAGCCCCAGCATTTT. It codes for CASSFSGGGQPQHF.

On this clonotype itself: One end of the junction does not line up with germline, which may come from a read error. The chain combines TRBV28 with TRBJ2-7; TRBD2 aligns across 7 bases. From germline, CDR1 is MDHEN and CDR2 SYDVKM. The CDR3 length is 15 residues. Here the CDR3 DNA reads TGTGCCAACAGTTTATCATTTGGGGGGGACTACGAGCAGTACTTC. Protein sequence: CANSLSFGGDYEQYF.

Only a few counts were recorded for this clonotype. This chain links TRBV20-1 with TRBJ1-1; TRBD1 is a possible D gene (5 bases). The CDR3 has 11 residues. The germline V gene has CDR1 DFQATT and CDR2 SNEGSKA (reference sequence). V lost 1 base to trimming and J lost 11 bases, with 11 bases between them. CDR3 DNA sequence: TGCAGTGCTAGAGGCAGGGAGGGGGCTTTCTTT. It codes for CSARGREGAFF.

This chain joins TRBV28 and TRBJ2-1; 8 bases are shared with TRBD1. Trimming took 5 bases from V and 3 from J; bases not matched to a gene: 6. The CDR3 runs 15 residues. Germline values: CDR1 MDHEN, CDR2 SYDVKM. CDR3 coding DNA: TGTGCCAGCAGTCCCAGACAGGGGATCTACAATGAGCAGTTCTTC. Its protein is CASSPRQGIYNEQFF.

This clonotype was seen a handful of times. The V gene is TRBV19, the J gene TRBJ1-1; D is ambiguous. This CDR3 spans 11 amino acids. CDR1 and CDR2 (germline): LNHDA, SQIVND (reference sequence). V lost 4 bases and J lost 8, with 8 bases in between. CDR3 bases: TGTGCCAGTAGTAACCGGGCGGAAGCTTTCTTT. Protein product: CASSNRAEAFF.

This clonotype came up many times. This chain joins TRBV7-9 and TRBJ2-6; either TRBD1 or TRBD2 may fit D (5 bases each). This CDR3 has 15 residues. Deletions cut 6 bases from V and 0 bases from J, with 9 bases between. Germline loops: CDR1 SEHNR, CDR2 FQNEAQ (reference sequence). CDR3: CASSPRGSGANVLTF. DNA of the CDR3: TGTGCCAGCAGTCCGAGGGGCTCTGGGGCCAACGTCCTGACTTTC.

This clonotype was seen a few times. The chain uses TRBV30 and TRBJ2-1; D gene unclear. The DNA end is more similar to TRBJ2-7, so the J call may be wrong. The CDR3 totals 14 residues. Germline CDR1 GTSNPN, CDR2 SVGIG (reference sequence). The CDR3 reads CAWSNPSSYNEQYF. The CDR3 DNA follows: TGTGCCTGGAGTAACCCTTCAAGCTACAATGAGCAGTACTTC.

V gene TRBV20-1 combines with J gene TRBJ2-6; D gene unclear. The V gene lost 7 bases and the J gene lost 0 bases, with 13 bases spanning the gap. Germline assignment: CDR1 DFQATT and CDR2 SNEGSKA (reference sequence). This CDR3 region has 15 residues. CDR3 bases: TGCAGTGTGCCGGCTACAGACTCTGGGGCCAACGTCCTGACTTTC. Its translation is CSVPATDSGANVLTF.

A note on this clonotype: Its ends do not fully match the called genes, so a read error is possible. J is TRBJ1-1 and V is TRBV7-9; D is unresolved. The CDR3 loop spans 15 amino acids. Germline V gene lookup returns CDR1 SEHNR and CDR2 FQNEAQ (reference sequence). Written as DNA, the CDR3 is TGTACCAGCAGCTTAAGCCCCAACGGGAACACTGAAGCTTTCTTT. This encodes CTSSLSPNGNTEAFF.

This clonotype was detected many times. The genes are TRBV27 and TRBJ2-7; tentative D call: TRBD2 (5 bases). Germline assignment: CDR1 MNHEY and CDR2 SMNVEV (reference sequence). V lost 8 bases and J lost 4, with 15 bases in between. The CDR3 runs 13 residues. The CDR3 loop is CASARHGVYEQYF. The DNA of the CDR3 is TGTGCCAGCGCTCGACACGGGGTGTACGAGCAGTACTTC.

Turning to this clonotype: A much bigger clone sits one base away, suggesting this may be a read error. The chain couples TRBV28 to TRBJ2-6; no clear D. Germline lookup yields CDR1 MDHEN and CDR2 SYDVKM. CDR3 length equals 15 residues. CDR3 in DNA: TGTGCCAGCAGTTGGTGGAGCTCTGGGACCAACGTCCTGACTTTC. Translation gives CASSWWSSGTNVLTF. The full variable domain, rest sourced from reference TRBV28 and TRBJ2-6, is DVKVTQSSRYLVKRTGEKVFLECVQDMDHENMFWYRQDPGLGLRLIYFSYDVKMKEKGDIPEGYSVSREKKERFSLILESASTNQTSMYLCASSWWSSGTNVLTFGAGSRLTVL.

This clonotype was seen ten or more times. The genes are TRBV20-1 and TRBJ2-5; 10 bases fit TRBD2. Germline lookup yields CDR1 DFQATT and CDR2 SNEGSKA (reference sequence). The CDR3 sequence is 13 residues long. V gave up 2 bases and J gave up 3 bases; unmatched junction bases: 0. CDR3 nucleotides: TGCAGTGCTAGACTAGCGGGAGAAGAGACCCAGTACTTC. Translation gives CSARLAGEETQYF.

This chain uses TRBV28 with TRBJ1-5, with D unclear. Germline lookup yields CDR1 MDHEN and CDR2 SYDVKM. CDR3 length: 12 residues. The ends were cut back, 6 bases at V and 3 bases at J, with 6 bases in the middle. In DNA form, the CDR3 reads TGTGCCAGCAGGCGTACCAATCAGCCCCAGCATTTT. This encodes CASRRTNQPQHF.

In its sample, this clonotype was seen many times. The chain has TRBV7-3 and TRBJ2-7; 9 positions agree with TRBD2. The V gene end was trimmed by 2 bases and the J gene end by 6 bases; junction bases not matched to a gene: 2. The CDR3 length is 13 residues. Per germline, CDR1 SGHTA and CDR2 FQGTGA. CDR3 nucleotide sequence: TGTGCCAGCAGCTTAGCGGGAGGGAGCGAGCAGTACTTC. Residues: CASSLAGGSEQYF.

J is TRBJ2-1 and V is TRBV6-6, with 8 bases matching TRBD2. V lost 6 bases, J lost 6 bases, and 10 bases stayed unmatched. CDR3 length equals 15 residues. The germline gives CDR1 MNHNY, CDR2 SVGAGI (reference sequence). The CDR3 loop reads CASRLAEPPLNEQFF. The CDR3 region has the DNA TGTGCCAGCAGACTAGCGGAGCCCCCCCTCAATGAGCAGTTCTTC.

This clonotype was observed once. The chain joins TRBV18 to TRBJ1-1; unclear D gene. The V end was cut by 2 bases, the J end by 4 bases, with 11 bases between. The CDR3 loop spans 14 amino acids. Per germline, CDR1 KGHSH and CDR2 LQKENI. The CDR3 sequence is CASSPDGGGTEAFF. The DNA of the CDR3 is TGTGCCAGCTCACCAGACGGAGGAGGCACTGAAGCTTTCTTT.

The gene calls are TRBV14 and TRBJ2-1, with 8 bases that match TRBD2. The CDR3 totals 16 residues. Germline V lookup: CDR1 SGHDN, CDR2 FVKESK. V trimming: 1 base; J trimming: 7 bases; junction bases outside the gene matches: 9. The CDR3 region has the DNA TGTGCCAGCAGCCAAGTTTCGGGAGGGCCGGGGAATGAGCAGTTCTTC. Translating gives CASSQVSGGPGNEQFF.

To note about this clonotype: A read error may explain this, as a much larger clone is one base away. This chain links TRBV10-3 with TRBJ2-7, with 8 bases identical to TRBD2. The CDR3 is 16 amino acids. The germline V gene has CDR1 ENHRY and CDR2 SYGVKD. The V and J ends lost 0 bases and 7 bases, in that order; junction bases with no gene match: 11. The CDR3: CAISESHSGRIDEQYF. CDR3 sequence (DNA): TGTGCCATCAGTGAGTCTCACAGCGGGAGAATTGATGAGCAGTACTTC.

This chain links TRBV18 with TRBJ1-4, with TRBD1 as a possible D gene (6 bases). Between the trimmed V and J ends, which lost 5 bases and 11 bases, there was a span of 15 bases. The CDR3 is 13 residues long. Per germline, CDR1 KGHSH and CDR2 LQKENI. The CDR3, as DNA: TGTGCCAGCTCATCAGAACAGGGACGGAAACTGTTTTTT. Translating it yields CASSSEQGRKLFF.

For this clonotype: This may be a read error: a much more frequent sequence differs by one nucleotide. V usage is TRBV5-6 and J usage is TRBJ2-5; the D gene is possibly TRBD2 (6 bases). CDR1 and CDR2 from the germline V gene are SGHDT and YYEEEE. The CDR3 spans 13 residues. Trimming removed 0 bases from V and 11 bases from J, with 14 bases in between. CDR3 coding DNA: TGTGCCAGCAGCTTGGACATAGGTCGGGAGCAGTACTTC. Its protein is CASSLDIGREQYF.

The CDR3 is CSVGQGVDYGYTF. The CDR3 DNA reads TGCAGCGTCGGACAGGGGGTTGACTATGGCTACACCTTC. The gene calls are TRBV29-1 and TRBJ1-2; 10 bases are shared with TRBD1. Trimming took 6 bases from V and 3 from J; bases not matched to a gene: 4. This CDR3 contains 13 residues. Germline assignment: CDR1 SQVTM and CDR2 ANQGSEA. Drawing the rest from reference TRBV29-1 and TRBJ1-2, the complete variable domain is SAVISQKPSRDICQRGTSLTIQCQVDSQVTMMFWYRQQPGQSLTLIATANQGSEATYESGFVIDKFPISRPNLTFSTLTVSNMSPEDSSIYLCSVGQGVDYGYTFGSGTRLTVV.

In regard to this clonotype: A much larger clonotype is one base distant, so this may be a read error. The gene calls are TRBV6-4 and TRBJ2-1, with D perhaps matching TRBD2 (5 bases). Per germline, CDR1 MRHNA and CDR2 SNTAGT. Between the trimmed V and J ends, which lost 4 bases and 7 bases, there was a span of 17 bases. The CDR3 is 15 amino acids. CDR3 nucleotides: TGTGCCAGCAGTGGAGAAGGAGGTCGGGTGAATGAGCAGTTCTTC. Its protein product is CASSGEGGRVNEQFF.